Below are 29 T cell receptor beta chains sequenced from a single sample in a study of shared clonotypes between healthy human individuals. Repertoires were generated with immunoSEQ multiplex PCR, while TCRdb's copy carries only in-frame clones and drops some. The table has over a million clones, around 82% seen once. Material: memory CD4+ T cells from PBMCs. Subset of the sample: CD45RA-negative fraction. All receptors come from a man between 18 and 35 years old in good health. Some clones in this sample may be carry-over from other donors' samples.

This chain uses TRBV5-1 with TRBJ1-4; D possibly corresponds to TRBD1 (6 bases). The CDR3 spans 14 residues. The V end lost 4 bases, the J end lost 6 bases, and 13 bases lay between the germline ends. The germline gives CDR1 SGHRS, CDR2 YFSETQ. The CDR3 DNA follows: TGCGCCAGCAGCCGGGACACCGGATATGAAAAACTGTTTTTT. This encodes CASSRDTGYEKLFF.

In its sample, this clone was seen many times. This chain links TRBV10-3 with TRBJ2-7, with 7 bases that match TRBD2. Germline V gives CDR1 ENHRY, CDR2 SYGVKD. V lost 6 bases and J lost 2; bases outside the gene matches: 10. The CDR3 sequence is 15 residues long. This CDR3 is CAISDALAQAYEQYF. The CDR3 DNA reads TGTGCCATCAGCGACGCACTAGCGCAAGCCTACGAGCAGTACTTC.

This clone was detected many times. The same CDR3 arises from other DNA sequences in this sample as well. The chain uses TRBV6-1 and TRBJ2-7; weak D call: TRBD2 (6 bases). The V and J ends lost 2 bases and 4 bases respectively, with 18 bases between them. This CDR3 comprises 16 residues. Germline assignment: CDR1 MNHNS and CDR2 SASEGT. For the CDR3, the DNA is TGTGCCAGCAGTGAAAGTTTGACGGGAGATGGGTACGAGCAGTACTTC. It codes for CASSESLTGDGYEQYF.

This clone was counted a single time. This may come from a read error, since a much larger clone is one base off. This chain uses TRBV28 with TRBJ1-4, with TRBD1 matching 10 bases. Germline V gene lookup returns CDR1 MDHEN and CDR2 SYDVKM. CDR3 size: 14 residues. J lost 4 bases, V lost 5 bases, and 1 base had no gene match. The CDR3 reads CASSGTGVNEKLFF. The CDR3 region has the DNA TGTGCCAGCAGTGGGACAGGGGTTAATGAAAAACTGTTTTTT.

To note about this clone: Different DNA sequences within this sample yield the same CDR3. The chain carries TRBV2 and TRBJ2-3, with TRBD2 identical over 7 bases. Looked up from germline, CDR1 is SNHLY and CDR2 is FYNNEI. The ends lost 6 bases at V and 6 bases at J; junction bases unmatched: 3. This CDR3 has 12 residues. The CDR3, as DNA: TGTGCCAGCAGGCTTAGCGGGGATACGCAGTATTTT. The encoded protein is CASRLSGDTQYF.

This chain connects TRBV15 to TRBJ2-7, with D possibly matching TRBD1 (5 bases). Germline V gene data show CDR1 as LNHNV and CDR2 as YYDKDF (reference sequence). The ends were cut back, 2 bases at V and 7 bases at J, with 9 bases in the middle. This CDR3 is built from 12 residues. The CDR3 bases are TGTGCCACCAGCAGACCTCAGGGTGAGCAGTACTTC. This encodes CATSRPQGEQYF.

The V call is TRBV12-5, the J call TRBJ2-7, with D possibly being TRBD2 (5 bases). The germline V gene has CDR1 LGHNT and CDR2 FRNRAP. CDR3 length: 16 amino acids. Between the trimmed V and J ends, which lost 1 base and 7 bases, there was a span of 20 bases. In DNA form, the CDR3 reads TGTGCTAGTGGTTTGGCACCGGGATCCACGTCCCTGGAGCAGTACTTC. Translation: CASGLAPGSTSLEQYF. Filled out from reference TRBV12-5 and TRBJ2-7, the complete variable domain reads DARVTQTPRHKVTEMGQEVTMRCQPILGHNTVFWYRQTMMQGLELLAYFRNRAPLDDSGMPKDRFSAEMPDATLATLKIQPSEPRDSAVYFCASGLAPGSTSLEQYFGPGTRLTVT.

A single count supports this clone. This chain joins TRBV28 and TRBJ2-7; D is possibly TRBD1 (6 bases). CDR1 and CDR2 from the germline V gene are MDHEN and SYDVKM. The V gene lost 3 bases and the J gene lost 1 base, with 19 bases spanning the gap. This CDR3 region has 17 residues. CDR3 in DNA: TGTGCCAGCAGTTTGGCCGGGGTAGGGGACAAATCCTACGAGCAGTACTTC. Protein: CASSLAGVGDKSYEQYF.

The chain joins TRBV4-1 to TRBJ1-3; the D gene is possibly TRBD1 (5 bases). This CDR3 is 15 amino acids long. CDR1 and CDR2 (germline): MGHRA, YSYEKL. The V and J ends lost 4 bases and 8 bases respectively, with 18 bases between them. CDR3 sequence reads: CASSLLRDGFDTIYF. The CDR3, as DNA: TGCGCCAGCAGCCTCCTAAGGGACGGCTTCGACACCATATATTTT.

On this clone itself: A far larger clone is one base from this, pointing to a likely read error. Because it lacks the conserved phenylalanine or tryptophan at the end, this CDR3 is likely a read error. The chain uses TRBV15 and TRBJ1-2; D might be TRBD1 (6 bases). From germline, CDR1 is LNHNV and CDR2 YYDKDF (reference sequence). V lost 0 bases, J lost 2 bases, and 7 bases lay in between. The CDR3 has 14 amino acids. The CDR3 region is CATSRDTGNYGYTS. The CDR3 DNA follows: TGTGCCACCAGCAGAGATACAGGGAACTATGGCTACACCTCC.

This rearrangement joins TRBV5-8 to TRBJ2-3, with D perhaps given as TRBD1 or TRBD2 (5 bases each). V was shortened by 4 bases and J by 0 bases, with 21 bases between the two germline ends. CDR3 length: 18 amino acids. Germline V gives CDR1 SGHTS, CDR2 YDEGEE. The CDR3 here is CASSRAFEPGPSTDTQYF. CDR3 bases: TGTGCCAGCAGCCGCGCCTTCGAACCGGGACCAAGCACAGATACGCAGTATTTT.

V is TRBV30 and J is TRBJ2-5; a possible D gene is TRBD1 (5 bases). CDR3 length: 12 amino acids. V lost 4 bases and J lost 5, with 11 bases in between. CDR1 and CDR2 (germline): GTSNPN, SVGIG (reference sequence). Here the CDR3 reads CAWTPGSETQYF. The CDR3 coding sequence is TGTGCCTGGACCCCAGGGTCCGAGACCCAGTACTTC.

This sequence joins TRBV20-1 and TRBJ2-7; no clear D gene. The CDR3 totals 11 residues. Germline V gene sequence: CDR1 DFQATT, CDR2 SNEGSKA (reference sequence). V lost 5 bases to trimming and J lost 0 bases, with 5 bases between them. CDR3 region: CSAFSSYEQYF. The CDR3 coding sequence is TGCAGTGCTTTCAGCTCCTACGAGCAGTACTTC.

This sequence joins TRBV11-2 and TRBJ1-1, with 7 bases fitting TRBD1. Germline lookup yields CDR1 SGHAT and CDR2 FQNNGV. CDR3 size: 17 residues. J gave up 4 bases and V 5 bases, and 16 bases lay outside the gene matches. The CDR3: CASSHPGGGQGGTEAFF. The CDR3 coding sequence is TGTGCCAGCAGCCACCCCGGTGGTGGGCAGGGGGGCACTGAAGCTTTCTTT.

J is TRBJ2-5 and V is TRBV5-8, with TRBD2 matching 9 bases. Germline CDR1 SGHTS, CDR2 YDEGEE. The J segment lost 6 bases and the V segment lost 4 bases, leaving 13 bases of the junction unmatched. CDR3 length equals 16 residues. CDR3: CASSPGGGRAEKTQYF. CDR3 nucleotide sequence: TGTGCCAGCAGCCCGGGGGGCGGGAGGGCCGAAAAGACCCAGTACTTC.

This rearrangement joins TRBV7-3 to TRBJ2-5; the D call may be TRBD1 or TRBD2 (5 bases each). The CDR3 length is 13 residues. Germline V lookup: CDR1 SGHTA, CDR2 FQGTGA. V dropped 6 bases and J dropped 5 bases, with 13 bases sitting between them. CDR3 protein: CASSLAGLETQYF. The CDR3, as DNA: TGTGCCAGCAGTCTAGCAGGGTTGGAGACCCAGTACTTC.

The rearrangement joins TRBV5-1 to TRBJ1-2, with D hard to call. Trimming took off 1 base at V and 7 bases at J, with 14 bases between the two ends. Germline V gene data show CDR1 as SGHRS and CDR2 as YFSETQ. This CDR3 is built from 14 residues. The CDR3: CASSLIEPRLGYTF. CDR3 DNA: TGCGCCAGCAGCTTGATAGAACCCCGGCTTGGCTACACCTTC.

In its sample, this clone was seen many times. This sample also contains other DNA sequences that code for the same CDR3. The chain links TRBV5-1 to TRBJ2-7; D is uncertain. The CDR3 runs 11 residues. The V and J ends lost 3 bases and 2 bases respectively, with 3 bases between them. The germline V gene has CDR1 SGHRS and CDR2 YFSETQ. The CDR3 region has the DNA TGCGCCAGCAGCTCCACCTACGAGCAGTACTTC. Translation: CASSSTYEQYF.

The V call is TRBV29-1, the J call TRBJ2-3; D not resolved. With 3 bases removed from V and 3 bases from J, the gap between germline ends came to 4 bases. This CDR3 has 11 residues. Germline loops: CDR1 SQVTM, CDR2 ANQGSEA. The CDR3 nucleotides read TGCAGCGTTGACAGAACAGATACGCAGTATTTT. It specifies CSVDRTDTQYF.

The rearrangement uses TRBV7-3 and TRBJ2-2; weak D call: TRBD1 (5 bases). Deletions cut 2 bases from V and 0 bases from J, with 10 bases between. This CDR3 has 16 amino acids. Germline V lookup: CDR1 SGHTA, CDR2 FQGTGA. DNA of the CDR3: TGTGCCAGCAGCTTATATCCAGGGACGAACACCGGGGAGCTGTTTTTT. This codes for CASSLYPGTNTGELFF.

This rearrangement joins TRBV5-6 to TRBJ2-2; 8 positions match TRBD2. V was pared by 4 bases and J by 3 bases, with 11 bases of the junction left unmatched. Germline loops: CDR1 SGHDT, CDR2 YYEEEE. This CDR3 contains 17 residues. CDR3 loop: CASSLTVGTRDTGELFF. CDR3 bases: TGTGCCAGCAGCCTCACCGTGGGGACTAGGGACACCGGGGAGCTGTTTTTT.

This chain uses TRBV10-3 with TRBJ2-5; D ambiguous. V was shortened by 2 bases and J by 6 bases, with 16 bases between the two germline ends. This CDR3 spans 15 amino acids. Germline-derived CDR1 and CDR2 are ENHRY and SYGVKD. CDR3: CAISEGVASVQTQYF. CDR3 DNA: TGTGCCATCAGTGAGGGGGTCGCCTCCGTGCAGACCCAGTACTTC.

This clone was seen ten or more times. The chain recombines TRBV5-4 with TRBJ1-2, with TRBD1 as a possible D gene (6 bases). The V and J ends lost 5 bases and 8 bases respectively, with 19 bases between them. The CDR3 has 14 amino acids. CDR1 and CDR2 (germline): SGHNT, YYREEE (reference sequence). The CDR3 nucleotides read TGTGCCAGCAGGGACAGTGTCATGTTGGGCGGCTACACCTTC. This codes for CASRDSVMLGGYTF. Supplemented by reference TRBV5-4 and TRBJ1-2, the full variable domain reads ETGVTQSPTHLIKTRGQQVTLRCSSQSGHNTVSWYQQALGQGPQFIFQYYREEENGRGNFPPRFSGLQFPNYSSELNVNALELDDSALYLCASRDSVMLGGYTFGSGTRLTVV.

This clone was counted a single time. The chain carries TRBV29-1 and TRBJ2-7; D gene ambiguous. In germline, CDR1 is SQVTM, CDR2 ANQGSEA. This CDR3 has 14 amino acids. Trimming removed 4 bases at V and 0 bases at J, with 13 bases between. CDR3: CSVGRPGSSYEQYF. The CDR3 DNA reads TGCAGCGTTGGTCGTCCAGGCAGCTCCTACGAGCAGTACTTC.

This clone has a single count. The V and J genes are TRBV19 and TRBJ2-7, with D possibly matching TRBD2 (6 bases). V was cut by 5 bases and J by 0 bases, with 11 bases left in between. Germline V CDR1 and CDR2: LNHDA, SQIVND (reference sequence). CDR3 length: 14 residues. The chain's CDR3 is CASSPGTFSYEQYF. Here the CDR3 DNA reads TGTGCCAGTAGTCCCGGGACTTTCTCCTACGAGCAGTACTTC.

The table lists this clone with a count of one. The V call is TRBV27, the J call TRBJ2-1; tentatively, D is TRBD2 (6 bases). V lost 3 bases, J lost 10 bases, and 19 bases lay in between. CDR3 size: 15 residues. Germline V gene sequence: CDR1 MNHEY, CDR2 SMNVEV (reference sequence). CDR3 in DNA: TGTGCCAGCAGTTTCTGGCGGCCATCGGACTACGAGCAGTTCTTC. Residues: CASSFWRPSDYEQFF.

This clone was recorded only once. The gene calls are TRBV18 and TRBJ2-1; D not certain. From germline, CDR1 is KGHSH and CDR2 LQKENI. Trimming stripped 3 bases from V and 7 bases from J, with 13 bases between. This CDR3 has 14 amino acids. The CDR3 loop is CASSPGSLVNEQFF. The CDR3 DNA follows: TGTGCCAGCTCACCCGGGTCCCTCGTGAATGAGCAGTTCTTC.

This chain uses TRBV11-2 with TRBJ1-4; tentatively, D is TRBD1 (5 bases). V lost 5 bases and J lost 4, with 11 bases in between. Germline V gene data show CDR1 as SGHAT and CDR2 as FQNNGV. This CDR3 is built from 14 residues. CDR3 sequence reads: CASSRLRVNEKLFF. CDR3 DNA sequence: TGTGCCAGCAGCCGACTCAGGGTTAATGAAAAACTGTTTTTT.

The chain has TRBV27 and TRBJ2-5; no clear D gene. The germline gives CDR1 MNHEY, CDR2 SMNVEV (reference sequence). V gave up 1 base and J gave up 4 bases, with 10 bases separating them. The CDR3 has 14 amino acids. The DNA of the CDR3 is TGTGCCAGCAGTTTATACACGTTTGGAGAGACCCAGTACTTC. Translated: CASSLYTFGETQYF.